This T cell receptor beta chain was recovered during a study of identical twins. The CDR3 runs 13 residues. Germline values: CDR1 MDHEN, CDR2 SYDVKM. The germline V and J ends were trimmed by 3 bases and 7 bases, with 13 bases remaining between them. TCRdb fed the 5' RACE reads into MiXCR, producing one record per CDR3 protein. The sample has a few hundred thousand distinct CDR3 sequences; around a tenth are singletons. This clonotype was seen only a few times. The antigen remains undetermined. Points from the study as a whole: Invariant cells of the MAIT and iNKT types might have partly distorted the zero-insertion analyses. The abundant beta clonotypes from cord blood had fewer insertions, and memory repertoires had none of this. Cross-sectional statistics, not tracking of the same donors, supported the conclusions.

The data were also submitted as part of a second study, on yellow fever vaccine responses in identical twins.

The source of this sequence is a woman aged 18-29 years in good health. The V gene is TRBV28, the J gene TRBJ2-7; D remains unclear. Sequencing input: PBMCs. The CDR3 is CASSFLMAAEQYF. DNA of the CDR3: TGTGCCAGCAGTTTTTTGATGGCGGCGGAGCAGTACTTC.